These 13 T cell receptor beta chains originate from one sample sequenced in a study of T cells in Graves' hyperthyroidism and ophthalmopathy. RNA transcripts gave rise to amplified TCR beta CDR3 regions. In the first-round RT-PCR of the TCR CDR3, the HTBI primer set was used. TCRdb ran MiXCR on the multiplex PCR reads and lists one entry per CDR3 protein. Among approximately 600,000 distinct CDR3 sequences listed, around 15% were seen once. Sequencing was performed on blood. Source of these receptors: a woman between 25 and 40 years old with Graves' hyperthyroidism.

This clonotype came up many times. The chain employs TRBV11-2 and TRBJ1-1, with unresolved D. V was clipped by 0 bases and J by 8 bases, with 10 bases between them. CDR3 size: 13 residues. CDR1 is SGHAT, CDR2 FQNNGV, per germline. The CDR3 DNA follows: TGTGCCAGCAGCTTAGATCTTTCGCGAGAAGCTTTCTTT. The encoded protein is CASSLDLSREAFF.

This clonotype appeared many times. This chain uses TRBV6-2 or TRBV6-3 with TRBJ2-1; no definite D call. V dropped 2 bases and J dropped 0 bases, with 5 bases sitting between them. Per germline, CDR1 MNHEY and CDR2 SVGEGT. The CDR3 loop spans 14 amino acids. The DNA of the CDR3 is TGTGCCAGCAGTTACACTAACTCCTACAATGAGCAGTTCTTC. It yields the protein CASSYTNSYNEQFF.

The chain combines TRBV6-4 with TRBJ1-4, with no clear D. Germline V gene sequence: CDR1 MRHNA, CDR2 SNTAGT. CDR3 length: 13 amino acids. CDR3 bases: TGTGCGGGCACGGAGGCCCCTAATGAAAAACTGTTTTTT. Translating it yields CAGTEAPNEKLFF.

Many counts were recorded for this clonotype. The rearrangement links TRBV15 to TRBJ1-5; D possibly corresponds to TRBD1 (5 bases). Germline CDR1 is LNHNV and CDR2 is YYDKDF (reference sequence). There are 14 residues in the CDR3. V was trimmed by 3 bases and J by 5 bases, leaving 11 bases between them. The CDR3 reads CATSSEGWDQPQHF. CDR3 nucleotides: TGTGCCACCAGCAGCGAGGGGTGGGATCAGCCCCAGCATTTT.

This chain uses TRBV20-1 with TRBJ2-3, with D perhaps TRBD2 (6 bases). Trimming left V 1 base short and J 6 bases short, with 17 bases between. This CDR3 contains 15 residues. The V gene's germline CDR1 is DFQATT and CDR2 SNEGSKA (reference sequence). CDR3 nucleotides: TGCAGTGCTAGAGGAATAGCGGATCCGGCGGATACGCAGTATTTT. Translation gives CSARGIADPADTQYF.

This clonotype was counted at least ten times. J is TRBJ2-3 and V is TRBV20-1, with D maybe TRBD1 (6 bases). The CDR3 loop spans 16 amino acids. Per germline, CDR1 DFQATT and CDR2 SNEGSKA (reference sequence). The V and J ends lost 1 base and 1 base respectively, with 15 bases between them. CDR3 in amino acids: CSARAQGIKGTDTQYF. Here the CDR3 DNA reads TGCAGTGCTAGAGCCCAGGGGATTAAGGGCACAGATACGCAGTATTTT.

The CDR3 DNA sequence: TGTGCCAGCAGTACGCCGGAGCAGTACTTC. As protein: CASSTPEQYF. The chain is built from TRBV28 and TRBJ2-7; no clear D gene. CDR3 length: 10 amino acids. From germline, CDR1 is MDHEN and CDR2 SYDVKM. V was clipped by 5 bases and J by 7 bases, with 6 bases between them.

In its sample, this clonotype was seen many times. This chain joins TRBV20-1 and TRBJ2-3, with D tentatively TRBD1 or TRBD2 (5 bases each). The germline V gene has CDR1 DFQATT and CDR2 SNEGSKA (reference sequence). Trimming pared 5 bases from V and 2 bases from J, leaving 17 bases between. The CDR3 spans 15 residues. The CDR3 loop is CSAPIRGRNTDTQYF. CDR3 DNA sequence: TGCAGTGCTCCAATCCGGGGACGGAACACAGATACGCAGTATTTT.

The table lists this clonotype with many counts. This rearrangement joins TRBV7-2 to TRBJ1-2, with D possibly TRBD1 on 5 matching bases. The CDR3 is 15 residues long. Trimming removed 5 bases from V and 8 bases from J, with 21 bases in between. CDR1 SGHTA and CDR2 FQGNSA come from the germline V gene. The CDR3 spells CASSPSRGAAWGYTF. In DNA form, the CDR3 reads TGTGCCAGCAGCCCCTCGAGGGGCGCCGCTTGGGGCTACACCTTC.

This clonotype was detected ten times or more. This chain joins TRBV11-2 and TRBJ2-7; no firm D call. V lost 1 base and J 2 bases, leaving 6 bases between the germline ends. Germline-derived CDR1 and CDR2 are SGHAT and FQNNGV. This CDR3 is 13 amino acids long. In DNA form, the CDR3 reads TGTGCCAGCAGCTTAGGGCGACCCTACGAGCAGTACTTC. This translates into CASSLGRPYEQYF.

This clonotype was found many times. V and J are TRBV24-1 and TRBJ2-2; D uncertain. CDR1 is KGHDR and CDR2 is SFDVKD in the germline V gene. The CDR3 has 13 residues. V lost 8 bases to trimming and J lost 0 bases, with 6 bases between them. CDR3 sequence reads: CATTATNTGELFF. CDR3 DNA sequence: TGTGCCACCACGGCTACGAACACCGGGGAGCTGTTTTTT.

The chain combines TRBV19 with TRBJ2-3; D is possibly TRBD1 (6 bases). CDR3 length equals 15 residues. Germline V gene sequence: CDR1 LNHDA, CDR2 SQIVND (reference sequence). V lost 3 bases, J lost 7 bases, and 17 bases lay in between. The CDR3 loop is CASSILGGSRNTQYF. The DNA of the CDR3 is TGTGCCAGTAGTATTCTAGGGGGTAGCCGGAATACGCAGTATTTT.

This clonotype was seen many times. The chain has TRBV7-9 and TRBJ2-1; 13 nucleotides line up with TRBD2. CDR1 and CDR2 from the germline V gene are SEHNR and FQNEAQ (reference sequence). The trim removed 1 base at V and 8 bases at J, leaving 2 bases unmatched. The CDR3 has 15 residues. DNA for the CDR3: TGTGCCAGCAGCTTAGGTACTAGCGGGAGGGATGAGCAGTTCTTC. Translation: CASSLGTSGRDEQFF. The full variable domain, in which reference TRBV7-9 and TRBJ2-1 provide the parts outside the CDR3, is DTGVSQNPRHKITKRGQNVTFRCDPISEHNRLYWYRQTLGQGPEFLTYFQNEAQLEKSRLLSDRFSAERPKGSFSTLEIQRTEQGDSAMYLCASSLGTSGRDEQFFGPGTRLTVL.